This T cell receptor beta chain emerged from a study of tumor-infiltrating lymphocytes in primary liver carcinoma. On the study more broadly: Sequenced samples came back with roughly 3.5 to 7.5 million productive TCRbeta reads, and the counts looked alike across tissue types.

A remark on this clonotype: Its antigen is not known.

General observations from the study: Tumor region pairs shared more overlap than did tumor-adjacent and tumor-blood pairs.

Germline DNA was extracted alongside blood RNA, which was obtained from unsorted whole blood. Synthesis of TCR beta cDNA was carried out from 500 ng total RNA with a constant-region primer. Modified slightly, ARM-PCR produced TCR beta libraries over three nested multiplex PCR rounds. TRBV1-TRBV30 forward primers and a C-beta reverse primer were used in the first two PCR rounds, which each ran for approximately 11 cycles. TCRdb re-called the multiplex PCR reads with MiXCR, one entry per CDR3 protein. Among about 350,000 distinct CDR3 sequences listed, roughly two thirds were seen once. The germline V gene has CDR1 GTSNPN and CDR2 SVGIG (reference sequence). V was cut by 5 bases and J by 4 bases, with 14 bases left in between. CDR3 length equals 13 residues.

Sequenced material: peripheral blood. The sequence was obtained from a man aged 35 to 55 with primary liver carcinoma and hepatitis B virus infection. The rearrangement uses TRBV30 and TRBJ1-1; D is unclear. CDR3 protein: CAWLRSMGTEAFF. CDR3 bases: TGTGCCTGGTTGAGGAGCATGGGCACTGAAGCTTTCTTT.